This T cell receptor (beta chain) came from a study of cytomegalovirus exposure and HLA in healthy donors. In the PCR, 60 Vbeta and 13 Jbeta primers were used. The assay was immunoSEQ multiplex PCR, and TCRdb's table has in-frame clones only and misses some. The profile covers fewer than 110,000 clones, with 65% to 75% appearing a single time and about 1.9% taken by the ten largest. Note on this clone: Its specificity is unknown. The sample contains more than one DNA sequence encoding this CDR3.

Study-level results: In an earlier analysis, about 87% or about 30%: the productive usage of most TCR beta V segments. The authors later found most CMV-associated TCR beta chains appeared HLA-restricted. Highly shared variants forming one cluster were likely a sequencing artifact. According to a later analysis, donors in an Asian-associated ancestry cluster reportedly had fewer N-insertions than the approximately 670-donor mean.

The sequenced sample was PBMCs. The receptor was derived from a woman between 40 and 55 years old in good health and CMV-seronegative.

In DNA form, the CDR3 reads TGTGCTAGTGGTATTGCGGGGGGCCCCTACAATGAGCAGTTCTTC. Its protein is CASGIAGGPYNEQFF. V is TRBV12-5 and J is TRBJ2-1; 8 nucleotides align to TRBD2. V lost 5 bases to trimming and J lost 2 bases; unmatched junction nucleotides: 5. The CDR3 has 15 amino acids. CDR1 is LGHNT and CDR2 is FRNRAP in the germline V gene.